The 11 T cell receptor beta chains presented below share a single source sample, sequenced in a study of T cell responses to AZD1222 COVID-19 vaccine. Assay used: immunoSEQ multiplex PCR; TCRdb lists only in-frame clones, some missing. Among approximately 170,000 clones listed, 85% to 90% were seen once. Specimen: peripheral blood, collected on day 0 of AZD1222 vaccination. Receptors were obtained from an adult in good health.

The rearrangement joins TRBV7-3 to TRBJ2-7; D is uncertain. The CDR3 runs 13 residues. The germline V and J ends were trimmed by 2 bases and 2 bases, with 7 bases remaining between them. Germline values: CDR1 SGHTA, CDR2 FQGTGA. Here the CDR3 DNA reads TGTGCCAGCAGCTTAGACACCACCTACGAGCAGTACTTC. Translation gives CASSLDTTYEQYF.

The chain has TRBV7-9 and TRBJ2-1; a weak D match, TRBD2 (6 bases). Trimming took 1 base from V and 6 from J, leaving 7 bases between them. Germline lookup yields CDR1 SEHNR and CDR2 FQNEAQ (reference sequence). CDR3 length: 13 amino acids. The DNA for the CDR3 is TGTGCCAGCAGCTTAGAGCGGGCCAATGAGCAGTTCTTC. Protein sequence: CASSLERANEQFF. The full variable domain, its missing parts supplied by reference TRBV7-9 and TRBJ2-1, is DTGVSQNPRHKITKRGQNVTFRCDPISEHNRLYWYRQTLGQGPEFLTYFQNEAQLEKSRLLSDRFSAERPKGSFSTLEIQRTEQGDSAMYLCASSLERANEQFFGPGTRLTVL.

CDR3 sequence: CASRSGALSAGELFF. DNA for the CDR3: TGTGCCAGCAGATCCGGAGCGCTCTCGGCCGGGGAGCTGTTTTTT. The gene calls are TRBV6-5 and TRBJ2-2, with D uncertain. The CDR3 has 15 amino acids. Trimming stripped 6 bases from V and 6 bases from J, with 17 bases between. Germline CDR1 is MNHEY and CDR2 is SVGAGI.

This chain links TRBV30 with TRBJ1-4; D may be TRBD1 (5 bases). The V end was cut by 3 bases, the J end by 4 bases, with 15 bases between. The germline V gene has CDR1 GTSNPN and CDR2 SVGIG (reference sequence). The CDR3 length is 15 residues. The CDR3 coding sequence is TGTGCCTGGAGCCGGGACCGACGAGATAATGAAAAACTGTTTTTT. Residues: CAWSRDRRDNEKLFF.

The rearrangement joins TRBV5-1 to TRBJ2-1; 7 positions match TRBD1. J gave up 4 bases and V 0 bases, and 4 bases lay outside the gene matches. The germline V gene has CDR1 SGHRS and CDR2 YFSETQ. The CDR3 spans 15 residues. The CDR3 loop reads CASSLGGQAYNEQFF. The DNA for the CDR3 is TGCGCCAGCAGCTTGGGTGGACAGGCGTACAATGAGCAGTTCTTC.

V usage is TRBV27 and J usage is TRBJ2-5; perhaps D is TRBD1 or TRBD2 (5 bases each). V gave up 2 bases and J gave up 2 bases, with 9 bases separating them. The CDR3 contains 14 residues. Germline CDR1 is MNHEY and CDR2 is SMNVEV (reference sequence). In DNA, the CDR3 is TGTGCCAGCAGTTTAGGGACCTCTCAAGAGACCCAGTACTTC. This encodes CASSLGTSQETQYF.

The gene calls are TRBV5-1 and TRBJ2-7, with a tentative D call TRBD1 (6 bases). The CDR3 contains 20 residues. CDR1 and CDR2 from the germline V gene are SGHRS and YFSETQ. V lost 6 bases to trimming and J lost 0 bases, with 31 bases between them. For the CDR3, the DNA is TGCGCCAGCACCCAATTCCACAGACAGGAGTGGGGGACCTACTCCTACGAGCAGTACTTC. This translates into CASTQFHRQEWGTYSYEQYF.

V usage is TRBV9 and J usage is TRBJ1-3; the D is unclear. The CDR3 length is 16 residues. Trimming removed 4 bases from V and 2 bases from J, with 16 bases in between. Germline V gene data show CDR1 as SGDLS and CDR2 as YYNGEE. CDR3 nucleotide sequence: TGTGCCAGCAGCCAAAAGGGCGGGCAGGCTGGAAACACCATATATTTT. The encoded protein is CASSQKGGQAGNTIYF.

J is TRBJ1-2 and V is TRBV7-9; D is uncertain. This CDR3 has 14 amino acids. V was shortened by 1 base and J by 3 bases, with 9 bases between the two germline ends. Germline V gene data show CDR1 as SEHNR and CDR2 as FQNEAQ (reference sequence). CDR3 in amino acids: CASSLDGDYYGYTF. CDR3 sequence (DNA): TGTGCCAGCAGCTTAGATGGGGATTACTATGGCTACACCTTC.

The V and J genes are TRBV5-4 and TRBJ2-1; 9 bases fit TRBD2. J lost 4 bases, V lost 2 bases, and 4 bases had no gene match. The germline gives CDR1 SGHNT, CDR2 YYREEE (reference sequence). This CDR3 contains 15 residues. DNA for the CDR3: TGTGCCAGCAGCTTTGGGCTAGCGGGGTACAATGAGCAGTTCTTC. Encoded protein: CASSFGLAGYNEQFF.

The V call is TRBV5-4, the J call TRBJ1-6; D unresolved. The germline V and J ends were trimmed by 0 bases and 7 bases, with 11 bases remaining between them. CDR1 is SGHNT and CDR2 is YYREEE in the germline V gene (reference sequence). This CDR3 contains 15 residues. CDR3 in amino acids: CASSLAGAGNSPLHF. The CDR3 bases are TGTGCCAGCAGCTTGGCCGGCGCAGGAAATTCACCCCTCCACTTT.